The 6 T cell receptor beta chains below were found in one sample sequenced in a study of cytomegalovirus exposure and HLA in healthy donors (dated by TCRdb to about 2017). The library was obtained by the immunoSEQ multiplex PCR assay. This is the immuneACCESS table as TCRdb keeps it, with only in-frame sequences that have V and J called. A part of the clones is gone; compared with another copy, unresolved V genes explain less than half, and the rest is unexplained. This sample is represented by about 160,000 clones; 86% of them were singletons. Approximately 2.2% of the sample comes from the top ten. Sequenced: PBMCs. These receptors were obtained from a woman between 18 and 30 years old in good health and CMV-seronegative.

This clone was recorded once. This sequence joins TRBV11-2 and TRBJ2-5; 8 nucleotides line up with TRBD2. The CDR3 spans 15 residues. Germline CDR1 is SGHAT and CDR2 is FQNNGV. V dropped 0 bases and J dropped 7; count of bases not matched to a gene: 7. This CDR3 is CASSLEGSGMGTQYF. CDR3 DNA sequence: TGTGCCAGCAGCTTAGAGGGTAGCGGGATGGGGACCCAGTACTTC.

This clone is a singleton in its sample. The chain couples TRBV5-1 to TRBJ1-4, with 8 bases fitting TRBD1. Germline CDR1 reads SGHRS; CDR2 reads YFSETQ. V was clipped by 0 bases and J by 8 bases; unmatched bases: 3. The CDR3 totals 14 residues. The CDR3, as DNA: TGCGCCAGCAGCTTGGGACAGGGGAGGGAAAAACTGTTTTTT. It specifies CASSLGQGREKLFF.

The chain uses TRBV15 and TRBJ1-2; no clear D gene. Deletions cut 0 bases from V and 8 bases from J, with 7 bases between. From germline, CDR1 is LNHNV and CDR2 YYDKDF (reference sequence). The CDR3 has 12 amino acids. CDR3 sequence reads: CATSREGSGYTF. The CDR3, as DNA: TGTGCCACCAGCAGAGAAGGGAGCGGCTACACCTTC.

This chain links TRBV5-4 with TRBJ2-7, with D perhaps matching TRBD1 (6 bases). V was shortened by 0 bases and J by 2 bases, with 9 bases between the two germline ends. CDR1 and CDR2 from the germline V gene are SGHNT and YYREEE (reference sequence). CDR3 size: 14 residues. CDR3: CASSLDAGAYEQYF. Here the CDR3 DNA reads TGTGCCAGCAGCTTGGATGCAGGGGCCTACGAGCAGTACTTC.

The rearrangement uses TRBV7-8 and TRBJ1-2; tentatively, D is TRBD1 (6 bases). The CDR3 has 16 residues. Germline V lookup: CDR1 SGHVS, CDR2 FQNEAQ. V was pared by 1 base and J by 4 bases, with 16 bases between. CDR3 DNA sequence: TGTGCCAGCAGCTTAGTAGGGGGGGCTCCTGCCTATGGCTACACCTTC. Protein sequence: CASSLVGGAPAYGYTF.

The chain employs TRBV2 and TRBJ1-2, with TRBD1 matching over 9 bases. Looked up from germline, CDR1 is SNHLY and CDR2 is FYNNEI. The CDR3 spans 15 residues. V lost 6 bases to trimming and J lost 2 bases; unmatched junction nucleotides: 7. CDR3 DNA: TGTGCCAGCAGGGGAACAGGGGGCGGGAACTATGGCTACACCTTC. This encodes CASRGTGGGNYGYTF.